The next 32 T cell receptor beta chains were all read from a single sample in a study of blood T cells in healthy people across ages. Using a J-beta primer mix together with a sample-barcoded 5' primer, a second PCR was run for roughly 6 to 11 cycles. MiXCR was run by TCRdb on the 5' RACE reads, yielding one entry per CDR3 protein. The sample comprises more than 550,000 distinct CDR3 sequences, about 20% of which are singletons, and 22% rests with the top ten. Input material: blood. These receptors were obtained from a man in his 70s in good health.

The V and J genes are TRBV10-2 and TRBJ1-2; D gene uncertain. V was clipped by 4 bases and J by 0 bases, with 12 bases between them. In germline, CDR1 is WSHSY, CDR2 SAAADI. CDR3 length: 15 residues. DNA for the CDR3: TGCGCCAGCAGTGTGTTTGGGTCAGCTAACTATGGCTACACCTTC. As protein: CASSVFGSANYGYTF.

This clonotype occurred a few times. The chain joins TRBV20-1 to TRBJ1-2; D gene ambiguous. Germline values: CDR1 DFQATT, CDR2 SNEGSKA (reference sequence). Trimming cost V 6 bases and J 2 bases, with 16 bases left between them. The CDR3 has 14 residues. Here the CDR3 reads CSAPAENLNYGYTF. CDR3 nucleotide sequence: TGCAGTGCCCCGGCGGAGAACTTAAACTATGGCTACACCTTC.

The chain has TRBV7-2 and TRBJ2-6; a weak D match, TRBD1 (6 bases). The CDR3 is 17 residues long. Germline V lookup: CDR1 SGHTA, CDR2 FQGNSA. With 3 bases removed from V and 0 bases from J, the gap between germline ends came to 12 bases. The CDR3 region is CASSFQGSVSGANVLTF. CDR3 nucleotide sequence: TGTGCCAGCAGCTTTCAGGGGTCCGTCTCTGGGGCCAACGTCCTGACTTTC.

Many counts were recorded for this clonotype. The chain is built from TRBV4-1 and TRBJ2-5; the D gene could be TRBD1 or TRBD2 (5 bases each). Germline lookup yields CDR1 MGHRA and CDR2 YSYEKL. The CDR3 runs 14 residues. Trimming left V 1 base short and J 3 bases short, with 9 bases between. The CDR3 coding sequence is TGCGCCAGCAGCCAAGGGGGACCGAAAGAGACCCAGTACTTC. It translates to CASSQGGPKETQYF.

Written as DNA, the CDR3 is TGCGCCAGCAGCTTGGTTGTCAGTAAGAGCACAGATACGCAGTATTTT. Protein product: CASSLVVSKSTDTQYF. The chain couples TRBV5-1 to TRBJ2-3, with no clear D. The CDR3 sequence is 16 residues long. V was trimmed by 0 bases and J by 0 bases, leaving 11 bases between them. Germline V lookup: CDR1 SGHRS, CDR2 YFSETQ.

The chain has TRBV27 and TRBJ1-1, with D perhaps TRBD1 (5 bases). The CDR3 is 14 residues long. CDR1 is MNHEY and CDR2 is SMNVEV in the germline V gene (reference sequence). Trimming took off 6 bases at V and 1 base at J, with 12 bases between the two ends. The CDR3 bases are TGTGCCAGCAGGCCGGGACCGTCGAACACTGAAGCTTTCTTT. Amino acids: CASRPGPSNTEAFF.

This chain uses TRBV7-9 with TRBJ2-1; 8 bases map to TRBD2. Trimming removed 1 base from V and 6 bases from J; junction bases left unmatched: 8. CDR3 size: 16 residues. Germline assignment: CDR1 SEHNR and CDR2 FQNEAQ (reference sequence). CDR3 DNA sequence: TGTGCCAGCAGCTTAGAGCTGAGCGGGAGACGCAATGAGCAGTTCTTC. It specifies CASSLELSGRRNEQFF.

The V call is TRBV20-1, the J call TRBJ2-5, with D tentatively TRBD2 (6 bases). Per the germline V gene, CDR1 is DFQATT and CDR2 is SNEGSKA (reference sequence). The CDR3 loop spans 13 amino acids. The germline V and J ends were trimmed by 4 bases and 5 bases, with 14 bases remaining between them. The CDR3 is CSAKRVQKETQYF. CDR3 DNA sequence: TGCAGTGCTAAGCGGGTACAGAAGGAGACCCAGTACTTC.

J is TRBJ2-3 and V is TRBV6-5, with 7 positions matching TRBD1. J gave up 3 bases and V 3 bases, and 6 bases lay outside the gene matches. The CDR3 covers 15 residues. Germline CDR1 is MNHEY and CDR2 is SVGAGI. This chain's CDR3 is CASSYSSRGTDTQYF. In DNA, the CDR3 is TGTGCCAGCAGTTATTCCTCCAGGGGGACAGATACGCAGTATTTT.

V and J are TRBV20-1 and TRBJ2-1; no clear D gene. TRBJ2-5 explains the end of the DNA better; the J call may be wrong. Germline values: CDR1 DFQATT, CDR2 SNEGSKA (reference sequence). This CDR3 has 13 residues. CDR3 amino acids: CSARDGSRPPQYF. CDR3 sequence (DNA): TGCAGTGCTAGAGATGGTTCGAGACCGCCCCAGTACTTC.

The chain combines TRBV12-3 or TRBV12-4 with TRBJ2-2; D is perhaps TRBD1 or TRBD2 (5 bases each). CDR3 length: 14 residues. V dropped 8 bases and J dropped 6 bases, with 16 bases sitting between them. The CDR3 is CASAGTVFAGELFF. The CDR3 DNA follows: TGTGCCAGCGCCGGGACGGTATTTGCCGGGGAGCTGTTTTTT.

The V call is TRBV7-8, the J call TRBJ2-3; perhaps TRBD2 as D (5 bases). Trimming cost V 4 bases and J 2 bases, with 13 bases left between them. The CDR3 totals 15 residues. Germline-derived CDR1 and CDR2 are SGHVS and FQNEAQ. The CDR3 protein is CASSSIASFTDTQYF. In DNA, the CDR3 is TGTGCCAGCAGCTCCATAGCGAGTTTCACAGATACGCAGTATTTT.

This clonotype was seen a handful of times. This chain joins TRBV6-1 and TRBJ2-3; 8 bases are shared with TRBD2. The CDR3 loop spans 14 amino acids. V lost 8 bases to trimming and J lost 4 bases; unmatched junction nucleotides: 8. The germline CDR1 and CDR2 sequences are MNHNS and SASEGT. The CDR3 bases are TGTGCCAGCGTTTTAGCGGGGTCCGCAGATACGCAGTATTTT. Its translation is CASVLAGSADTQYF.

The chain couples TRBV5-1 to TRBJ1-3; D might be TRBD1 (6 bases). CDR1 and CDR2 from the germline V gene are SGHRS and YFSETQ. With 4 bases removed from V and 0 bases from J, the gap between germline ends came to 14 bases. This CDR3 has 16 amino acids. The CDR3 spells CASSQSRDNSGNTIYF. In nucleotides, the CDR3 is TGCGCCAGCAGCCAGAGCCGGGACAACTCTGGAAACACCATATATTTT.

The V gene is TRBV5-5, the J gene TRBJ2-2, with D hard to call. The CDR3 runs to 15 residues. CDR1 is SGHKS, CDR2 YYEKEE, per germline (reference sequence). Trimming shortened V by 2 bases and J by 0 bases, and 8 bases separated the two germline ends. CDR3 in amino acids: CASSFLPANTGELFF. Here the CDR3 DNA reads TGTGCCAGCAGCTTCTTACCTGCGAACACCGGGGAGCTGTTTTTT.

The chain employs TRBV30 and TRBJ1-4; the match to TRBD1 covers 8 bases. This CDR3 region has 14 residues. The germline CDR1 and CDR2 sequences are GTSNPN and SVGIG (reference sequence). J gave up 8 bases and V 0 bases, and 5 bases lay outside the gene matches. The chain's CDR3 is CAWSVLTGGEKLFF. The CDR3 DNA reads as TGTGCCTGGAGTGTACTAACAGGGGGGGAAAAACTGTTTTTT.

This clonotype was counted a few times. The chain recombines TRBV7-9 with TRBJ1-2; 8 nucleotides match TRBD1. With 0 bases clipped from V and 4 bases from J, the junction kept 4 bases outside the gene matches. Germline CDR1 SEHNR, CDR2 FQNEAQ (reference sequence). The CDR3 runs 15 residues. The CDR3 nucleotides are TGTGCCAGCAGCTTAGCGACAGGGGCGGGCTATGGCTACACCTTC. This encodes CASSLATGAGYGYTF.

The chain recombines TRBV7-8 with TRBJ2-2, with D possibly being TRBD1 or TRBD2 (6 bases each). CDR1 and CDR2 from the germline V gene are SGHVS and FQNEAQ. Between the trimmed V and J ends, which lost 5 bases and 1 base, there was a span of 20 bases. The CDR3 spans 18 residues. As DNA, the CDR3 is TGTGCCAGCAGCCGTATTAGGGGGGCGGGATTGAACACCGGGGAGCTGTTTTTT. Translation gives CASSRIRGAGLNTGELFF. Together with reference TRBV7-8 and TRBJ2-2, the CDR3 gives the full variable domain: GAGVSQSPRYKVAKRGQDVALRCDPISGHVSLFWYQQALGQGPEFLTYFQNEAQLDKSGLPSDRFFAERPEGSVSTLKIQRTQQEDSAVYLCASSRIRGAGLNTGELFFGEGSRLTVL.

CDR3 nucleotides: TGTGCCAGCAGTCCCGAACAGGGGCCGAGGGGCAATCAGCCCCAGCATTTT. Its protein is CASSPEQGPRGNQPQHF. The chain links TRBV27 to TRBJ1-5, with 7 bases aligning to TRBD1. Germline V gene data show CDR1 as MNHEY and CDR2 as SMNVEV (reference sequence). Trimming took 5 bases from V and 2 from J; bases not matched to a gene: 12. The CDR3 length is 17 residues.

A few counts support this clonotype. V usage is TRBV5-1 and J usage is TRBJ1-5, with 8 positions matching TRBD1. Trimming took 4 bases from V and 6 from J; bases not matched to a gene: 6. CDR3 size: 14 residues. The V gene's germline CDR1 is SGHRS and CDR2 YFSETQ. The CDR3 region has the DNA TGCGCCAGCAGCCCAGGGGGCGCGACTCAGCCCCAGCATTTT. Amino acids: CASSPGGATQPQHF.

CDR3 region: CAISGGASQETQYF. The CDR3 nucleotides are TGTGCCATCAGTGGGGGGGCGAGCCAAGAGACCCAGTACTTC. The chain uses TRBV10-3 and TRBJ2-5, with D perhaps TRBD1 or TRBD2 (6 bases each). Trimming took 4 bases from V and 1 from J, leaving 10 bases between them. This CDR3 is 14 amino acids long. Germline lookup yields CDR1 ENHRY and CDR2 SYGVKD.

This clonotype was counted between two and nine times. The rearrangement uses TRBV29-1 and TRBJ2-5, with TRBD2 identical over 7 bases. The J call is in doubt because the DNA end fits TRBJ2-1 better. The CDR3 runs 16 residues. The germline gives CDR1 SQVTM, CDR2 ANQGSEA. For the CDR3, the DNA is TGCAGCGTTGAATTTTTGTGGGAGGGCCAGGACAATGAGCAGTTCTTC. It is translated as CSVEFLWEGQDNEQFF.

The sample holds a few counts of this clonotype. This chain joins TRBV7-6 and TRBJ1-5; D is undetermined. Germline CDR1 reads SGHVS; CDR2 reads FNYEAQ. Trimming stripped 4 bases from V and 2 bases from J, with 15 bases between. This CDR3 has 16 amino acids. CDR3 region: CASSSEAADGNQPQHF. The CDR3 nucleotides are TGTGCCAGCAGCTCGGAGGCGGCCGACGGCAATCAGCCCCAGCATTTT.

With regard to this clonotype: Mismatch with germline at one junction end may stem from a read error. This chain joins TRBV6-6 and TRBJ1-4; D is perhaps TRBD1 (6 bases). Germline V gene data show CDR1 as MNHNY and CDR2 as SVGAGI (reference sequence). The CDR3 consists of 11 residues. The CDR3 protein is CAGRTAEKLFF. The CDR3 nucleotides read TGTGCCGGCAGGACAGCCGAAAAACTGTTTTTT.

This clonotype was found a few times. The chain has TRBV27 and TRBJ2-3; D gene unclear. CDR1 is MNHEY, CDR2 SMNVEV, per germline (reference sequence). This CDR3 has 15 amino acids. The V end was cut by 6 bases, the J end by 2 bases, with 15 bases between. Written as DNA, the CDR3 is TGTGCCAGCAGAGGGTTAACAGCTAACACAGATACGCAGTATTTT. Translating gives CASRGLTANTDTQYF.

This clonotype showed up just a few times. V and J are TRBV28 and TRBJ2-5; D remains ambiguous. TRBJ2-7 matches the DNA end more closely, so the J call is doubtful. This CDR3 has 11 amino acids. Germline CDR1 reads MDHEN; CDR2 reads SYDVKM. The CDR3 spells CRVGPSYEQYF. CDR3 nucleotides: TGTAGGGTGGGTCCCTCCTACGAGCAGTACTTC.

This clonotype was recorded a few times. CDR3 nucleotide sequence: TGCGCCAGCAGCGGAGAGGGGGCGACATCAAGCTCCTACGAGCAGTACTTC. Its translation: CASSGEGATSSSYEQYF. The V call is TRBV5-1, the J call TRBJ2-7; 7 nucleotides line up with TRBD1. This CDR3 is 17 amino acids long. The ends lost 4 bases at V and 0 bases at J; junction bases unmatched: 13. Germline values: CDR1 SGHRS, CDR2 YFSETQ. Full variable domain (rest looked up from reference TRBV5-1 and TRBJ2-7): KAGVTQTPRYLIKTRGQQVTLSCSPISGHRSVSWYQQTPGQGLQFLFEYFSETQRNKGNFPGRFSGRQFSNSRSEMNVSTLELGDSALYLCASSGEGATSSSYEQYFGPGTRLTVT.

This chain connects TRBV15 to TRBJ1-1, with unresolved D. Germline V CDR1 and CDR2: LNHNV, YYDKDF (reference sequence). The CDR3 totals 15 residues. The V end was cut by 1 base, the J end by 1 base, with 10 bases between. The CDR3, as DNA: TGTGCCACCAGCAGAGGAACAGTTGGGAACACTGAAGCTTTCTTT. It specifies CATSRGTVGNTEAFF.

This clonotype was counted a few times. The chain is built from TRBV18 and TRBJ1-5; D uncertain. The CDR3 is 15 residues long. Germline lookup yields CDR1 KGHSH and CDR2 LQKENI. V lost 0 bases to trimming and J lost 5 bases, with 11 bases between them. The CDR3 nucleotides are TGTGCCAGCTCACCACCATCTGTCGGGGATCAGCCCCAGCATTTT. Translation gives CASSPPSVGDQPQHF.

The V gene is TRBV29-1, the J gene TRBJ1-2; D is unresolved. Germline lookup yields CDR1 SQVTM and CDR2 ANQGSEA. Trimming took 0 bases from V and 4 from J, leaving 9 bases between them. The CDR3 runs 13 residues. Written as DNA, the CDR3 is TGCAGCGTTGAAGACGGAAGCCCCTATGGCTACACCTTC. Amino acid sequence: CSVEDGSPYGYTF.

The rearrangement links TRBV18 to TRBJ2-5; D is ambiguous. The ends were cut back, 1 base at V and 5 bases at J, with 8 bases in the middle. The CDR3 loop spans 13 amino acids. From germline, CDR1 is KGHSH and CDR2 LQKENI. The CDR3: CASSPLESETQYF. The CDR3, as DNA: TGTGCCAGCTCACCACTGGAGTCGGAGACCCAGTACTTC. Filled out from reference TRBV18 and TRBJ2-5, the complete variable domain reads NAGVMQNPRHLVRRRGQEARLRCSPMKGHSHVYWYRQLPEEGLKFMVYLQKENIIDESGMPKERFSAEFPKEGPSILRIQQVVRGDSAAYFCASSPLESETQYFGPGTRLLVL.

CDR3 residues: CASSQGRKTNGYTF. CDR3 coding DNA: TGTGCCAGCAGCCAGGGCCGAAAGACGAATGGCTACACCTTC. This chain connects TRBV3-1 to TRBJ1-2; D unresolved. Looked up from germline, CDR1 is LGHDT and CDR2 is YNNKEL (reference sequence). Trimming pared 3 bases from V and 6 bases from J, leaving 14 bases between. There are 14 residues in the CDR3.